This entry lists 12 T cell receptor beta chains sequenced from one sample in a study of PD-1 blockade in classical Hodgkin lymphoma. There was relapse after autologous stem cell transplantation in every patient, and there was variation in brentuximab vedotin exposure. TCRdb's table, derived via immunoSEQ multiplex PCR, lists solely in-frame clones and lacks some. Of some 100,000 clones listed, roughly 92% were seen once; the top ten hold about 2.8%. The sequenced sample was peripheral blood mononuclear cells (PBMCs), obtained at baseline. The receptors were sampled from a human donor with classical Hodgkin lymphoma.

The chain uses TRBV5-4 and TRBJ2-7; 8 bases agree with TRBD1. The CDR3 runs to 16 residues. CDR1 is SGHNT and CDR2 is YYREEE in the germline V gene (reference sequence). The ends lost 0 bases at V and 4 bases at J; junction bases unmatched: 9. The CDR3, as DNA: TGTGCCAGCAGCTTGGGAGCGACAGGGGCAGATTACGAGCAGTACTTC. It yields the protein CASSLGATGADYEQYF.

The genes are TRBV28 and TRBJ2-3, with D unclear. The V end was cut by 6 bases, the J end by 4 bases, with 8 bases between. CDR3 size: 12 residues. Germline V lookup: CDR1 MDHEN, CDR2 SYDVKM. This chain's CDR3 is CASSAGPDTQYF. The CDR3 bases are TGTGCCAGCAGCGCTGGCCCAGATACGCAGTATTTT. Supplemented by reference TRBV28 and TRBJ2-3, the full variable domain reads DVKVTQSSRYLVKRTGEKVFLECVQDMDHENMFWYRQDPGLGLRLIYFSYDVKMKEKGDIPEGYSVSREKKERFSLILESASTNQTSMYLCASSAGPDTQYFGPGTRLTVL.

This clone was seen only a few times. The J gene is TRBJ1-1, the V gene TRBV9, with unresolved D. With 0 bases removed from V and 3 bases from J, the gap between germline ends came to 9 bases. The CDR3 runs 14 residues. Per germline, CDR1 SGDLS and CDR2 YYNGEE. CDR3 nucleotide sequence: TGTGCCAGCAGCGTAGCTCTGAGGGACACTGAAGCTTTCTTT. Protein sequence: CASSVALRDTEAFF.

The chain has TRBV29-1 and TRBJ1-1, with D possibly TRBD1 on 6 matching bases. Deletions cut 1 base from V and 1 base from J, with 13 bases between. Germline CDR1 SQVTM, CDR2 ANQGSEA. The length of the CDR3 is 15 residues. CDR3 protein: CSVEATGWKNTEAFF. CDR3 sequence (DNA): TGCAGCGTTGAAGCCACAGGGTGGAAGAACACTGAAGCTTTCTTT.

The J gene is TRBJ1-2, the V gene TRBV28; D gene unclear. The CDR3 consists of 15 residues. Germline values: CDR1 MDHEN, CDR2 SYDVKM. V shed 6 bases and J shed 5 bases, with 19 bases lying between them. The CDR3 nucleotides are TGTGCCAGCAGGCCACCCGAGTCAGCCCTATATGGCTACACCTTC. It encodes CASRPPESALYGYTF.

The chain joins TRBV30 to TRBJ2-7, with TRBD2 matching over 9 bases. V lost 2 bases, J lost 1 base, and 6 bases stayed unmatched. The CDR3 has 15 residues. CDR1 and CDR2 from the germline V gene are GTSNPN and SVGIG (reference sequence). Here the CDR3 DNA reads TGTGCCTGGAGTCGGCGGGAGGGCCTTTCCTACGAGCAGTACTTC. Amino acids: CAWSRREGLSYEQYF.

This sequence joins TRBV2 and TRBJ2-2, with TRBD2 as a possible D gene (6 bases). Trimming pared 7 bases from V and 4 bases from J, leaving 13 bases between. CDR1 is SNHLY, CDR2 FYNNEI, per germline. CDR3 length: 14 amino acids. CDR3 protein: CASKLAEVTGELFF. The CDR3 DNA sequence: TGTGCCAGCAAATTAGCGGAGGTCACCGGGGAGCTGTTTTTT.

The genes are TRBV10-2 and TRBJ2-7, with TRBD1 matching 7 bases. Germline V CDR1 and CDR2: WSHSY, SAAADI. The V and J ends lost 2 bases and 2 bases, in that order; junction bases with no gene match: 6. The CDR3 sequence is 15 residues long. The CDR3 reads CASSEKKGAAYEQYF. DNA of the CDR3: TGCGCCAGCAGTGAGAAGAAGGGGGCTGCCTACGAGCAGTACTTC.

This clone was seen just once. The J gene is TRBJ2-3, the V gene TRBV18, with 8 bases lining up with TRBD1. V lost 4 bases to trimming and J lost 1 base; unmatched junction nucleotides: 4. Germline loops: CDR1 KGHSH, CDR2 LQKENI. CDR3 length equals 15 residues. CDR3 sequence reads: CASSRQGAGTDTQYF. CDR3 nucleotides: TGTGCCAGCTCACGGCAGGGGGCCGGCACAGATACGCAGTATTTT.

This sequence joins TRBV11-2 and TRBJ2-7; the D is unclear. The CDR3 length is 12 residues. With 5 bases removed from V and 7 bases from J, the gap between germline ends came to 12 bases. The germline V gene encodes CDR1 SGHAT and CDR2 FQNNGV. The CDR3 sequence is CASSPHVVEQYF. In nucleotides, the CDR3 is TGTGCCAGCAGCCCCCATGTGGTGGAGCAGTACTTC.

DNA for the CDR3: TGTGCCAGTCTCCCAAGCTCCTACAATGAGCAGTTCTTC. As protein: CASLPSSYNEQFF. This rearrangement joins TRBV7-9 to TRBJ2-1; D is uncertain. The CDR3 consists of 13 residues. Trimming removed 9 bases from V and 0 bases from J, with 9 bases in between. Germline V gene lookup returns CDR1 SEHNR and CDR2 FQNEAQ (reference sequence).

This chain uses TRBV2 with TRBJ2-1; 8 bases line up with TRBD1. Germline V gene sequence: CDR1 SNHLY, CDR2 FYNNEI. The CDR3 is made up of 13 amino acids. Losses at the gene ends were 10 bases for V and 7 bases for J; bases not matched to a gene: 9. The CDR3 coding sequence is TGTGCCACCCAAGACAGGGGTGGTAATGAGCAGTTCTTC. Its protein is CATQDRGGNEQFF.